This T cell receptor beta chain was recovered during a study of T cells in Graves' hyperthyroidism and ophthalmopathy. Study-wide results and caveats: A model using 13 V-J features told ophthalmopathy apart from stable hyperthyroidism.

Hyperthyroidism of Graves' type that showed no ophthalmopathy progression within 18 months was stable. Among the patients, aged 18 to 65, hyperthyroidism was newly diagnosed and had lasted under 2 months. Germline V gene data show CDR1 as SGHVS and CDR2 as FNYEAQ. Trimming removed 5 bases at V and 0 bases at J, with 14 bases between. This CDR3 has 16 residues. TCR beta CDR3 regions were amplified from RNA transcripts. During a first-round RT-PCR of the TCR CDR3, the HTBI primer set was used. TCRdb itself ran the multiplex PCR reads through MiXCR, one entry per CDR3 protein. In the table there are 600,000 to 750,000 distinct CDR3 sequences, roughly 17% of which are singletons. Of note for this clonotype: Antigen specificity is unknown.

The specimen was blood. The V gene is TRBV7-6, the J gene TRBJ1-3, with unresolved D. The TCR was taken from a man aged 50 or older with Graves' hyperthyroidism. In DNA, the CDR3 is TGTGCCAGCAGCGACACCGGGTCTTTCTCTGGAAACACCATATATTTT. Translating gives CASSDTGSFSGNTIYF.